The 29 T cell receptor beta chains reported below all come from one sample, sequenced in a study of beta chain features in type 1 diabetes (dated by TCRdb to the late 2010s). Library creation used the immunoSEQ multiplex PCR assay. The High Capacity cDNA Reverse Transcription Kit was used to reverse transcribe all of the isolated RNA, meaning that expressed TCRB transcripts were what got sequenced. TCRdb obtained this table from immuneACCESS and retained in-frame rearrangements with V and J assigned. These tables miss some clones; where compared with another copy, unresolved V genes account for less than half of the shortfall, and the remainder is unexplained. The sample table holds 450,000 to 550,000 clones, of which about 30% were seen once. Around 0.065% of the sample is held by the ten biggest clonotypes. The sequenced sample was naive CD4+ T cells from blood. Sample cell subset or site, as interpreted from the label and publication: true naive CD4+ T cells. The receptors derive from a young man in good health.

This clone has just a few counts. V and J are TRBV9 and TRBJ2-2, with TRBD2 matching over 9 bases. CDR3 length: 15 residues. V was clipped by 0 bases and J by 5 bases; unmatched bases: 2. From germline, CDR1 is SGDLS and CDR2 YYNGEE. The CDR3 reads CASSVGTSATGELFF. In DNA, the CDR3 is TGTGCCAGCAGCGTAGGGACTAGCGCGACCGGGGAGCTGTTTTTT.

This chain links TRBV18 with TRBJ2-1; tentatively, D is TRBD1 (5 bases). Per germline, CDR1 KGHSH and CDR2 LQKENI. Trimming removed 6 bases from V and 1 base from J, with 13 bases in between. The CDR3 runs to 15 residues. CDR3 in DNA: TGTGCCAGCTCCCCGATAGCAGGGTCCTACAATGAGCAGTTCTTC. Residues: CASSPIAGSYNEQFF. The full variable domain, rest sourced from reference TRBV18 and TRBJ2-1, is NAGVMQNPRHLVRRRGQEARLRCSPMKGHSHVYWYRQLPEEGLKFMVYLQKENIIDESGMPKERFSAEFPKEGPSILRIQQVVRGDSAAYFCASSPIAGSYNEQFFGPGTRLTVL.

The chain has TRBV4-2 and TRBJ2-7; no reliable D call. The V gene's germline CDR1 is LGHNA and CDR2 YNFKEQ. The CDR3 has 13 residues. Trimming took 4 bases from V and 1 from J, leaving 8 bases between them. CDR3: CASSPQPSYEQYF. CDR3 DNA: TGTGCCAGCAGCCCACAGCCATCCTACGAGCAGTACTTC.

This clone was counted between two and nine times. The J gene is TRBJ2-4, the V gene TRBV15; TRBD1 matches at 7 bases. The CDR3 sequence is 18 residues long. V was clipped by 1 base and J by 1 base; unmatched bases: 10. Germline CDR1 LNHNV, CDR2 YYDKDF (reference sequence). CDR3 amino acids: CATSRVGGGGPAKNIQYF. The CDR3 nucleotides read TGTGCCACCAGCAGAGTAGGGGGCGGCGGCCCGGCCAAAAACATTCAGTACTTC.

The chain employs TRBV25-1 and TRBJ2-5; the D gene is possibly TRBD2 (5 bases). The CDR3 extends over 13 amino acids. Trimming pared 0 bases from V and 7 bases from J, leaving 9 bases between. CDR1 is MGHDK and CDR2 is SYGVNS in the germline V gene. CDR3 coding DNA: TGTGCCAGCAGTGAATATGGGCTAGCGACCCAGTACTTC. This encodes CASSEYGLATQYF.

Turning to this clone: A much larger clone lies a single base off, so this may be a read error. The rearrangement joins TRBV19 to TRBJ2-6, with D unclear. V was clipped by 6 bases and J by 2 bases, with 5 bases between them. The CDR3 is 13 amino acids. CDR1 and CDR2 (germline): LNHDA, SQIVND (reference sequence). CDR3 residues: CASSPAGANVLTF. The CDR3 DNA reads as TGTGCCAGTAGCCCTGCTGGGGCCAACGTCCTGACTTTC.

This chain connects TRBV7-8 to TRBJ2-3; D is undetermined. This CDR3 is 12 amino acids long. Germline loops: CDR1 SGHVS, CDR2 FQNEAQ. V lost 4 bases and J lost 5, with 7 bases in between. The CDR3 is CASSSERDTQYF. CDR3 nucleotides: TGTGCCAGCAGCTCCGAGCGAGATACGCAGTATTTT.

This clone was seen just once. The chain combines TRBV5-1 with TRBJ2-1; 9 bases agree with TRBD2. The CDR3 is 19 amino acids. CDR1 and CDR2 from the germline V gene are SGHRS and YFSETQ. V lost 0 bases, J lost 0 bases, and 10 bases stayed unmatched. The CDR3 loop is CASSLDPAGGLPSYNEQFF. The CDR3, as DNA: TGCGCCAGCAGCTTGGATCCAGCGGGAGGCCTCCCCTCCTACAATGAGCAGTTCTTC. The variable domain in full, completed from reference TRBV5-1 and TRBJ2-1, reads KAGVTQTPRYLIKTRGQQVTLSCSPISGHRSVSWYQQTPGQGLQFLFEYFSETQRNKGNFPGRFSGRQFSNSRSEMNVSTLELGDSALYLCASSLDPAGGLPSYNEQFFGPGTRLTVL.

On this clone itself: One end of the junction fails to match germline, which may point to a read error. V usage is TRBV19 and J usage is TRBJ2-1; a possible D gene is TRBD1 (6 bases). The CDR3 has 15 residues. The germline V gene has CDR1 LNHDA and CDR2 SQIVND (reference sequence). The CDR3: CASSVDRPLYNEQFF. The CDR3 DNA is TGTGCCAGTAGTGTAGACAGGCCCCTGTACAATGAGCAGTTCTTC.

The chain has TRBV9 and TRBJ2-2; D remains ambiguous. The CDR3 extends over 16 amino acids. V was trimmed by 0 bases and J by 0 bases, leaving 9 bases between them. CDR1 SGDLS and CDR2 YYNGEE come from the germline V gene. CDR3 in DNA: TGTGCCAGCAGCGTAGTTGGGAAAGCGAACACCGGGGAGCTGTTTTTT. It yields the protein CASSVVGKANTGELFF.

This clone has more than one count but fewer than ten. The DNA of the CDR3 is TGTGCCTGGAGAGTGAACTCTGGAAACACCATATATTTT. As protein: CAWRVNSGNTIYF. The chain uses TRBV30 and TRBJ1-3; no clear D gene. Between the trimmed V and J ends, which lost 3 bases and 0 bases, there was a span of 6 bases. Germline CDR1 and CDR2: GTSNPN and SVGIG (reference sequence). The CDR3 contains 13 residues.

This clone was observed a handful of times. The V gene is TRBV29-1, the J gene TRBJ2-7; D possibly corresponds to TRBD2 (7 bases). This CDR3 contains 13 residues. CDR1 SQVTM and CDR2 ANQGSEA come from the germline V gene. V lost 8 bases, J lost 4 bases, and 18 bases lay in between. This CDR3 reads CSTREGGSYEQYF. CDR3 coding DNA: TGCAGCACCCGAGAGGGGGGGTCTTACGAGCAGTACTTC.

This chain connects TRBV4-3 to TRBJ2-6, with D perhaps being TRBD1 or TRBD2 (6 bases each). V was clipped by 0 bases and J by 2 bases, with 17 bases between them. Germline V lookup: CDR1 LGHNA, CDR2 YSLEER. The CDR3 loop spans 19 amino acids. The CDR3 loop reads CASSQDPLGGTPGANVLTF. Here the CDR3 DNA reads TGCGCCAGCAGCCAAGATCCTTTAGGGGGGACCCCTGGGGCCAACGTCCTGACTTTC.

This clone was picked up a small number of times. The rearrangement joins TRBV4-3 to TRBJ2-1, with unresolved D. Trimming cost V 4 bases and J 4 bases, with 17 bases left between them. There are 16 residues in the CDR3. CDR1 and CDR2 (germline): LGHNA, YSLEER. CDR3 nucleotide sequence: TGCGCCAGCAGCCCTCATCCCAAGGGCCTTTACAATGAGCAGTTCTTC. It is translated as CASSPHPKGLYNEQFF.

The rearrangement joins TRBV7-9 to TRBJ2-1, with no clear D. CDR1 and CDR2 from the germline V gene are SEHNR and FQNEAQ (reference sequence). The CDR3 has 14 amino acids. Trimming took 0 bases from V and 3 from J, leaving 6 bases between them. Written as DNA, the CDR3 is TGTGCCAGCAGCTTAGCAGGAATCTACAATGAGCAGTTCTTC. Translating gives CASSLAGIYNEQFF. Full variable domain (missing parts from reference TRBV7-9 and TRBJ2-1): DTGVSQNPRHKITKRGQNVTFRCDPISEHNRLYWYRQTLGQGPEFLTYFQNEAQLEKSRLLSDRFSAERPKGSFSTLEIQRTEQGDSAMYLCASSLAGIYNEQFFGPGTRLTVL.

V is TRBV2 and J is TRBJ2-7, with 11 positions matching TRBD2. The V gene end was trimmed by 5 bases and the J gene end by 2 bases; junction bases not matched to a gene: 2. The CDR3 contains 14 residues. Germline V gene sequence: CDR1 SNHLY, CDR2 FYNNEI. The CDR3 loop reads CASSIAGGTYEQYF. As DNA, the CDR3 is TGTGCCAGCAGTATAGCGGGAGGGACCTACGAGCAGTACTTC.

Regarding this clone: In the same sample, other DNA sequences code for this CDR3. The V call is TRBV30, the J call TRBJ1-5; D perhaps matches TRBD1 (5 bases). This CDR3 has 13 amino acids. CDR1 is GTSNPN and CDR2 is SVGIG in the germline V gene (reference sequence). V dropped 4 bases and J dropped 7 bases, with 14 bases sitting between them. The CDR3 DNA reads TGTGCCTGGAACCAAGGGGTCGGGCAGCCCCAGCATTTT. Translating gives CAWNQGVGQPQHF.

The chain links TRBV5-4 to TRBJ2-1; 9 nucleotides align to TRBD1. V lost 2 bases, J lost 7 bases, and 7 bases stayed unmatched. Per the germline V gene, CDR1 is SGHNT and CDR2 is YYREEE (reference sequence). The CDR3 runs 15 residues. CDR3 sequence: CASSLGGTGSNEQFF. The CDR3 coding sequence is TGTGCCAGCAGCTTAGGCGGGACAGGGTCGAATGAGCAGTTCTTC.

This chain links TRBV18 with TRBJ2-1; weak D call: TRBD1 (6 bases). Trimming cost V 5 bases and J 3 bases, with 11 bases left between them. Germline-derived CDR1 and CDR2 are KGHSH and LQKENI. The CDR3 extends over 14 amino acids. This chain's CDR3 is CASSFSGHYNEQFF. As DNA, the CDR3 is TGTGCCAGCTCATTCTCGGGACACTACAATGAGCAGTTCTTC.

The chain uses TRBV9 and TRBJ2-5; 8 nucleotides match TRBD2. CDR3 length: 15 amino acids. V was clipped by 3 bases and J by 1 base; unmatched bases: 5. The germline V gene has CDR1 SGDLS and CDR2 YYNGEE. The CDR3 sequence is CASSALTSGQETQYF. The DNA of the CDR3 is TGTGCCAGCAGCGCCTTAACTAGCGGCCAAGAGACCCAGTACTTC.

A few counts support this clone. The chain links TRBV19 to TRBJ1-1; possibly TRBD1 for D (5 bases). The CDR3 is 15 amino acids. Trimming took 4 bases from V and 3 from J, leaving 15 bases between them. Germline-derived CDR1 and CDR2 are LNHDA and SQIVND (reference sequence). The CDR3 sequence: CASSNSPRGDTEAFF. In DNA, the CDR3 is TGTGCCAGTAGTAACAGCCCCCGGGGGGACACTGAAGCTTTCTTT. Looking up the rest from reference TRBV19 and TRBJ1-1 gives the full variable domain: DGGITQSPKYLFRKEGQNVTLSCEQNLNHDAMYWYRQDPGQGLRLIYYSQIVNDFQKGDIAEGYSVSREKKESFPLTVTSAQKNPTAFYLCASSNSPRGDTEAFFGQGTRLTVV.

The count of this clone is one. V is TRBV20-1 and J is TRBJ2-5; D gene unclear. The V gene lost 4 bases and the J gene lost 6 bases, with 9 bases spanning the gap. CDR1 and CDR2 from the germline V gene are DFQATT and SNEGSKA (reference sequence). The CDR3 totals 11 residues. CDR3 in amino acids: CSATGSQTQYF. As DNA, the CDR3 is TGCAGTGCTACGGGTAGTCAGACCCAGTACTTC.

The gene calls are TRBV5-1 and TRBJ2-1; tentative D call: TRBD2 (6 bases). CDR3 length: 15 amino acids. Germline CDR1 and CDR2: SGHRS and YFSETQ. V shed 1 base and J shed 3 bases, with 11 bases lying between them. The CDR3 DNA reads as TGCGCCAGCAGCTTGAGTCCGGGAGACTACAATGAGCAGTTCTTC. Translated, it gives CASSLSPGDYNEQFF.

The J gene is TRBJ2-7, the V gene TRBV30, with 12 nucleotides matching TRBD2. Germline assignment: CDR1 GTSNPN and CDR2 SVGIG (reference sequence). V dropped 6 bases and J dropped 7; count of bases not matched to a gene: 7. The CDR3 totals 13 residues. The CDR3 spells CACSSGRAGEQYF. DNA of the CDR3: TGTGCCTGCTCTAGCGGGAGGGCCGGGGAGCAGTACTTC.

Of note for this clone: This same CDR3 is encoded by further DNA sequences in the sample. The rearrangement uses TRBV29-1 and TRBJ1-1; D ambiguous. Between the trimmed V and J ends, which lost 4 bases and 0 bases, there was a span of 9 bases. This CDR3 is built from 13 residues. From germline, CDR1 is SQVTM and CDR2 ANQGSEA. In DNA, the CDR3 is TGCAGCGTTGTGGGTGACTTGAACACTGAAGCTTTCTTT. Protein: CSVVGDLNTEAFF.

The chain recombines TRBV5-8 with TRBJ2-4; 9 bases line up with TRBD2. Per the germline V gene, CDR1 is SGHTS and CDR2 is YDEGEE. Germline trimming cut 0 bases from V and 0 bases from J; bases unmatched to any gene: 1. This CDR3 has 16 residues. CDR3 residues: CASSLVLAGAKNIQYF. The CDR3 coding sequence is TGTGCCAGCAGCTTGGTACTAGCGGGAGCCAAAAACATTCAGTACTTC.

J is TRBJ2-5 and V is TRBV5-4; maybe TRBD1 (6 bases). Germline CDR1 and CDR2: SGHNT and YYREEE (reference sequence). This CDR3 has 13 amino acids. V shed 3 bases and J shed 4 bases, with 10 bases lying between them. The DNA of the CDR3 is TGTGCCAGCAGCTACCGGGACACAGAGACCCAGTACTTC. Encoded protein: CASSYRDTETQYF.

This clone was found a few times. The CDR3 DNA reads TGTGCCAGCAGCCCCCACGCCTCCTACAATGAGCAGTTCTTC. As protein: CASSPHASYNEQFF. The V gene is TRBV7-9, the J gene TRBJ2-1; D call uncertain. V lost 5 bases and J 0 bases, leaving 8 bases between the germline ends. Looked up from germline, CDR1 is SEHNR and CDR2 is FQNEAQ (reference sequence). This CDR3 region has 14 residues.

V is TRBV7-6 and J is TRBJ2-1, with D perhaps TRBD2 (5 bases). There are 15 residues in the CDR3. Deletions cut 3 bases from V and 4 bases from J, with 13 bases between. Germline CDR1 SGHVS, CDR2 FNYEAQ. The CDR3 sequence is CASSLNTGVYNEQFF. The CDR3 DNA sequence: TGTGCCAGCAGCTTGAATACCGGGGTGTACAATGAGCAGTTCTTC.